Listed below are T cell receptor beta chains from one sample, sequenced in a study of T-cell reconstitution after alpha-beta-depleted transplantation in children. TCRdb independently ran MiXCR on the PCR reads; one entry per CDR3 protein. The sample holds roughly 200,000 distinct CDR3 sequences; approximately 6.6% are singletons and the top ten take 3%. Sequencing used PBMCs from the stem cell graft donor, obtained from the stem cell graft. The origin of the receptors is a human donor who donated a stem cell graft to a child with Wiskott-Aldrich syndrome. The CDR3 runs from the conserved cysteine through the conserved F or W. Each record gives: CDR3 protein, CDR3 DNA, V gene, clone size, J gene, D gene. D genes are given only for firm matches. A clone size is listed for some rows: how often the clone was seen (once, few, many), or a class if it is expanded.

cdr3_aa: CASSLVPQPGGELFF; cdr3_nt: TGTGCCAGCAGCTTAGTACCCCAGCCGGGCGGGGAGCTGTTTTTT; v_call: TRBV7-2; clone_size: few; j_call: TRBJ2-2; d_call: .
cdr3_aa: CASSPTRQEATNEKLFF; cdr3_nt: TGTGCCAGCAGCCCTACTCGTCAGGAGGCAACTAATGAAAAACTGTTTTTT; v_call: TRBV7-9; clone_size: few; j_call: TRBJ1-4; d_call: .
cdr3_aa: CASSEPWSGETQYF; cdr3_nt: TGTGCCAGCAGTGAGCCGTGGAGTGGAGAGACCCAGTACTTC; v_call: TRBV25-1; clone_size: many; j_call: TRBJ2-5; d_call: .
cdr3_aa: CSVVQAPVSNVLTF; cdr3_nt: TGCAGCGTTGTGCAGGCCCCCGTTTCCAACGTCCTGACTTTC; v_call: TRBV29-1; clone_size: few; j_call: TRBJ2-6; d_call: .
cdr3_aa: CASRRGSLSDLSYEQYF; cdr3_nt: TGTGCCAGCAGACGGGGGAGTCTGTCAGATTTGTCCTACGAGCAGTACTTC; v_call: TRBV6-2/TRBV6-3; clone_size: many; j_call: TRBJ2-7; d_call: .
cdr3_aa: CSGASGNQETQYF; cdr3_nt: TGCAGTGGGGCTAGCGGGAACCAAGAGACCCAGTACTTC; v_call: TRBV20-1; clone_size: many; j_call: TRBJ2-5; d_call: TRBD2
cdr3_aa: CASRTGTQETQYF; cdr3_nt: TGCGCCAGCAGAACAGGAACCCAAGAGACCCAGTACTTC; v_call: TRBV5-1; clone_size: many; j_call: TRBJ2-5; d_call: .
cdr3_aa: CASSYAARVGSNTEAFF; cdr3_nt: TGTGCCAGCAGTTACGCCGCGAGGGTCGGATCAAACACTGAAGCTTTCTTT; v_call: TRBV27; clone_size: many; j_call: TRBJ1-1; d_call: .
cdr3_aa: CASSGDRFTQYF; cdr3_nt: TGTGCCAGCAGCGGCGACAGGTTTACGCAGTATTTT; v_call: TRBV13; clone_size: many; j_call: TRBJ2-3; d_call: .
cdr3_aa: CSVAGTGTYEQYF; cdr3_nt: TGCAGTGTCGCCGGGACAGGGACCTACGAGCAGTACTTC; v_call: TRBV20-1; clone_size: many; j_call: TRBJ2-7; d_call: TRBD1
cdr3_aa: CSTSAINEQYF; cdr3_nt: TGCAGCACTAGCGCTATAAACGAGCAGTACTTC; v_call: TRBV29-1; clone_size: many; j_call: TRBJ2-7; d_call: TRBD2
cdr3_aa: CASSPSPGQNIYEQYF; cdr3_nt: TGTGCCAGCAGTCCCTCCCCGGGACAGAACATCTACGAGCAGTACTTC; v_call: TRBV25-1; clone_size: many; j_call: TRBJ2-7; d_call: TRBD1
cdr3_aa: CASSLNQGTEAFF; cdr3_nt: TGCGCCAGCAGCCTTAACCAGGGAACTGAAGCTTTCTTT; v_call: TRBV5-1; clone_size: many; j_call: TRBJ1-1; d_call: .
cdr3_aa: CASSYSGSVQFF; cdr3_nt: TGTGCCAGCAGTTACTCAGGGTCGGTCCAGTTCTTC; v_call: TRBV6-5; clone_size: many; j_call: TRBJ2-1; d_call: .
cdr3_aa: CASSLDDTQYF; cdr3_nt: TGTGCCAGCAGTTTGGACGATACGCAGTATTTT; v_call: TRBV12-3/TRBV12-4; clone_size: many; j_call: TRBJ2-3; d_call: .
cdr3_aa: CASSSLEGRVTEAFF; cdr3_nt: TGTGCCAGCAGCTCCCTTGAGGGAAGGGTCACTGAAGCTTTCTTT; v_call: TRBV11-2; clone_size: few; j_call: TRBJ1-1; d_call: .
cdr3_aa: CASSRGDSSYNEQFF; cdr3_nt: TGTGCCAGCTCACGGGGGGATAGCTCCTACAATGAGCAGTTCTTC; v_call: TRBV18; clone_size: .; j_call: TRBJ2-1; d_call: .
cdr3_aa: CASRPGTGYKGTEAFF; cdr3_nt: TGTGCCAGCAGACCCGGGACAGGGTACAAGGGCACTGAAGCTTTCTTT; v_call: TRBV27; clone_size: many; j_call: TRBJ1-1; d_call: TRBD1
cdr3_aa: CASRSSGLSNQPQHF; cdr3_nt: TGTGCCAGCAGGTCCAGTGGGTTGAGCAATCAGCCCCAGCATTTT; v_call: TRBV12-3/TRBV12-4; clone_size: many; j_call: TRBJ1-5; d_call: .
cdr3_aa: CASSFLLQTRANTGELFF; cdr3_nt: TGTGCCAGCAGCTTCCTACTCCAAACTCGGGCCAACACCGGGGAGCTGTTTTTT; v_call: TRBV7-9; clone_size: many; j_call: TRBJ2-2; d_call: .
cdr3_aa: CATSDRLTDTQYF; cdr3_nt: TGTGCCACCTCGGACAGGCTGACAGATACGCAGTATTTT; v_call: TRBV2; clone_size: many; j_call: TRBJ2-3; d_call: TRBD1
cdr3_aa: CASSPSLGGGEGYGTEAFF; cdr3_nt: TGTGCCAGCTCACCATCCCTCGGGGGGGGCGAGGGTTACGGCACTGAAGCTTTCTTT; v_call: TRBV18; clone_size: few; j_call: TRBJ1-1; d_call: .
cdr3_aa: CASSRTTGGLYEQYF; cdr3_nt: TGCGCCAGCAGCAGGACTACAGGGGGCTTATACGAGCAGTACTTC; v_call: TRBV5-1; clone_size: few; j_call: TRBJ2-7; d_call: TRBD1
cdr3_aa: CASSYSASTDTQYF; cdr3_nt: TGTGCCAGCAGTTATAGCGCGAGCACAGATACGCAGTATTTT; v_call: TRBV12-3/TRBV12-4; clone_size: many; j_call: TRBJ2-3; d_call: .
cdr3_aa: CASSLSAGADYGYTF; cdr3_nt: TGTGCCAGCAGTTTATCGGCAGGGGCGGACTATGGCTACACCTTC; v_call: TRBV12-3/TRBV12-4; clone_size: many; j_call: TRBJ1-2; d_call: .
cdr3_aa: CASSTWAPRGLHYEQYF; cdr3_nt: TGTGCCAGCAGCACATGGGCCCCCAGGGGGCTCCACTACGAGCAGTACTTC; v_call: TRBV12-3/TRBV12-4; clone_size: many; j_call: TRBJ2-7; d_call: TRBD1
cdr3_aa: CSARAPTSYEQYF; cdr3_nt: TGCAGTGCTAGAGCGCCGACTTCCTACGAGCAGTACTTC; v_call: TRBV20-1; clone_size: many; j_call: TRBJ2-7; d_call: .
cdr3_aa: CSVEGQGYGGYTF; cdr3_nt: TGCAGCGTTGAGGGACAGGGGTATGGTGGCTACACCTTC; v_call: TRBV29-1; clone_size: many; j_call: TRBJ1-2; d_call: TRBD1
cdr3_aa: CASSARQGPGTGELFF; cdr3_nt: TGCGCCAGCAGCGCCCGACAGGGACCTGGCACCGGGGAGCTGTTTTTT; v_call: TRBV5-1; clone_size: many; j_call: TRBJ2-2; d_call: TRBD1
cdr3_aa: CASSQEGGREQYF; cdr3_nt: TGTGCCAGCAGCCAAGAGGGAGGGCGCGAGCAGTACTTC; v_call: TRBV4-2; clone_size: few; j_call: TRBJ2-7; d_call: TRBD2
cdr3_aa: CASSFPRGSVTYEQYF; cdr3_nt: TGTGCCAGCAGTTTCCCAAGGGGTAGCGTGACCTACGAGCAGTACTTC; v_call: TRBV12-3/TRBV12-4; clone_size: many; j_call: TRBJ2-7; d_call: .
cdr3_aa: CASNLRGGNQPQHF; cdr3_nt: TGTGCCAGCAACCTCCGGGGGGGCAATCAGCCCCAGCATTTT; v_call: TRBV7-2; clone_size: few; j_call: TRBJ1-5; d_call: .
cdr3_aa: CASSLQGPRYEQYF; cdr3_nt: TGTGCCAGCAGTCTACAGGGTCCCCGCTACGAGCAGTACTTC; v_call: TRBV12-3/TRBV12-4; clone_size: many; j_call: TRBJ2-7; d_call: .
cdr3_aa: CSASVGLATYNEQFF; cdr3_nt: TGCAGTGCTAGTGTTGGACTAGCGACCTACAATGAGCAGTTCTTC; v_call: TRBV20-1; clone_size: many; j_call: TRBJ2-1; d_call: TRBD2
cdr3_aa: CASSQHSGSSYNEQFF; cdr3_nt: TGCGCCAGCAGCCAACATAGCGGAAGCTCCTACAATGAGCAGTTCTTC; v_call: TRBV4-3; clone_size: many; j_call: TRBJ2-1; d_call: .
cdr3_aa: CASSPGQGGEQFF; cdr3_nt: TGTGCCAGCAGCCCCGGACAGGGCGGCGAGCAGTTCTTC; v_call: TRBV12-3/TRBV12-4; clone_size: many; j_call: TRBJ2-1; d_call: TRBD1
cdr3_aa: CASSLIWGRFEETQYF; cdr3_nt: TGTGCCAGCAGCTTAATTTGGGGAAGGTTCGAAGAGACCCAGTACTTC; v_call: TRBV7-8; clone_size: .; j_call: TRBJ2-5; d_call: .
cdr3_aa: CASSTTSGSTDTQYF; cdr3_nt: TGTGCCAGTAGTACAACTAGCGGGAGCACAGATACGCAGTATTTT; v_call: TRBV19; clone_size: few; j_call: TRBJ2-3; d_call: TRBD2
cdr3_aa: CASRLPGGRQPQHF; cdr3_nt: TGTGCCAGCAGACTCCCCGGGGGCCGGCAGCCCCAGCATTTT; v_call: TRBV12-3/TRBV12-4; clone_size: many; j_call: TRBJ1-5; d_call: .
cdr3_aa: CASSHDSHYAGAEAFF; cdr3_nt: TGCGCCAGCAGCCATGATAGTCACTATGCCGGGGCTGAAGCTTTCTTT; v_call: TRBV4-3; clone_size: few; j_call: TRBJ1-1; d_call: .
cdr3_aa: CSVAPPGQGPNEQYF; cdr3_nt: TGCAGCGTTGCCCCTCCGGGACAGGGTCCCAACGAGCAGTACTTC; v_call: TRBV29-1; clone_size: many; j_call: TRBJ2-7; d_call: TRBD1
cdr3_aa: CASSYRVPQGNQPQHF; cdr3_nt: TGTGCCAGCAGTTACAGGGTCCCACAAGGCAATCAGCCCCAGCATTTT; v_call: TRBV6-5; clone_size: few; j_call: TRBJ1-5; d_call: .
cdr3_aa: CASTHGHSNQPQHF; cdr3_nt: TGTGCCAGCACCCACGGACATAGCAATCAGCCCCAGCATTTT; v_call: TRBV12-3/TRBV12-4; clone_size: many; j_call: TRBJ1-5; d_call: .
cdr3_aa: CASSLGRGPYEQYF; cdr3_nt: TGTGCCAGCAGCTTGGGGAGAGGGCCCTACGAGCAGTACTTC; v_call: TRBV5-6; clone_size: many; j_call: TRBJ2-7; d_call: .
cdr3_aa: CSVAYGGERVYEQYF; cdr3_nt: TGCAGCGTTGCTTATGGGGGGGAGCGGGTGTACGAGCAGTACTTC; v_call: TRBV29-1; clone_size: many; j_call: TRBJ2-7; d_call: TRBD2
cdr3_aa: CSARTGIFTDTQYF; cdr3_nt: TGCAGTGCTAGAACCGGGATCTTTACAGATACGCAGTATTTT; v_call: TRBV20-1; clone_size: many; j_call: TRBJ2-3; d_call: .
cdr3_aa: CASSPLSLYEQYF; cdr3_nt: TGTGCCAGCTCACCGCTATCTTTGTACGAGCAGTACTTC; v_call: TRBV18; clone_size: few; j_call: TRBJ2-7; d_call: .
cdr3_aa: CASSPRSWQNRYEQYF; cdr3_nt: TGTGCCAGCAGCCCTCGGTCGTGGCAGAACCGATACGAGCAGTACTTC; v_call: TRBV3-1; clone_size: few; j_call: TRBJ2-7; d_call: .
cdr3_aa: CASSLEGLAGMSYNEQFF; cdr3_nt: TGCGCCAGCAGCTTGGAGGGACTAGCGGGGATGTCCTACAATGAGCAGTTCTTC; v_call: TRBV5-1; clone_size: .; j_call: TRBJ2-1; d_call: TRBD2
cdr3_aa: CASSHETSGGLNEQFF; cdr3_nt: TGCGCCAGCAGCCACGAGACTAGCGGGGGGTTGAATGAGCAGTTCTTC; v_call: TRBV4-1; clone_size: many; j_call: TRBJ2-1; d_call: TRBD2
cdr3_aa: CSVEPGDRGSYNEQFF; cdr3_nt: TGCAGCGTTGAACCGGGGGACAGGGGATCCTACAATGAGCAGTTCTTC; v_call: TRBV29-1; clone_size: many; j_call: TRBJ2-1; d_call: TRBD1
cdr3_aa: CATSDPGTSTNEKLFF; cdr3_nt: TGTGCCACCAGTGACCCCGGGACCTCAACTAATGAAAAACTGTTTTTT; v_call: TRBV24-1; clone_size: .; j_call: TRBJ1-4; d_call: .
cdr3_aa: CASSSVLRQETQYF; cdr3_nt: TGTGCCAGCAGCTCTGTATTGAGGCAAGAGACCCAGTACTTC; v_call: TRBV5-6; clone_size: .; j_call: TRBJ2-5; d_call: .
cdr3_aa: CSARSLHRVEYEQYF; cdr3_nt: TGCAGTGCTCGTAGCCTACACAGGGTCGAGTACGAGCAGTACTTC; v_call: TRBV20-1; clone_size: many; j_call: TRBJ2-7; d_call: .
cdr3_aa: CASSLAVRLNEQFF; cdr3_nt: TGTGCCAGCAGCTTAGCGGTCAGGCTAAATGAGCAGTTCTTC; v_call: TRBV7-2; clone_size: many; j_call: TRBJ2-1; d_call: .
cdr3_aa: CASSLYGGTESPLHF; cdr3_nt: TGTGCCAGCAGTTTATATGGGGGAACGGAGTCACCCCTCCACTTT; v_call: TRBV12-3/TRBV12-4; clone_size: few; j_call: TRBJ1-6; d_call: .
cdr3_aa: CASSGTEFYNEQFF; cdr3_nt: TGTGCCAGCAGCGGGACAGAATTCTACAATGAGCAGTTCTTC; v_call: TRBV14; clone_size: many; j_call: TRBJ2-1; d_call: TRBD1
cdr3_aa: CATSRMGGLFYNEQFF; cdr3_nt: TGTGCCACCAGCAGAATGGGAGGTTTATTCTACAATGAGCAGTTCTTC; v_call: TRBV15; clone_size: many; j_call: TRBJ2-1; d_call: .
cdr3_aa: CSARTGVQPQHF; cdr3_nt: TGCAGTGCCAGGACAGGGGTTCAGCCCCAGCATTTT; v_call: TRBV20-1; clone_size: many; j_call: TRBJ1-5; d_call: TRBD1
cdr3_aa: CSARIGGSGANVLTF; cdr3_nt: TGCAGTGCTAGGATTGGGGGTTCTGGGGCCAACGTCCTGACTTTC; v_call: TRBV20-1; clone_size: many; j_call: TRBJ2-6; d_call: .